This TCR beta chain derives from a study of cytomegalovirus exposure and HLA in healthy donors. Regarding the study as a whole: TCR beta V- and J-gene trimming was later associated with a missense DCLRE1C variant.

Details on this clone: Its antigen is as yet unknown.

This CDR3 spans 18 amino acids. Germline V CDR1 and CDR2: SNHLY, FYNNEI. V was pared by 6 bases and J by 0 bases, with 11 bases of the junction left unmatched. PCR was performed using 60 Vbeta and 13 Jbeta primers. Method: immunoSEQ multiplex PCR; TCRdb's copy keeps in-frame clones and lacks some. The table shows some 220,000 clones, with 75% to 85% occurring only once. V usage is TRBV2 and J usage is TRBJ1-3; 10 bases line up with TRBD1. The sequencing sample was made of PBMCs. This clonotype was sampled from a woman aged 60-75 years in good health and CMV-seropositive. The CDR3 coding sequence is TGTGCCAGCAGGGGCGGGACAGGGGCCTTCCTCTCTGGAAACACCATATATTTT. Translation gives CASRGGTGAFLSGNTIYF.